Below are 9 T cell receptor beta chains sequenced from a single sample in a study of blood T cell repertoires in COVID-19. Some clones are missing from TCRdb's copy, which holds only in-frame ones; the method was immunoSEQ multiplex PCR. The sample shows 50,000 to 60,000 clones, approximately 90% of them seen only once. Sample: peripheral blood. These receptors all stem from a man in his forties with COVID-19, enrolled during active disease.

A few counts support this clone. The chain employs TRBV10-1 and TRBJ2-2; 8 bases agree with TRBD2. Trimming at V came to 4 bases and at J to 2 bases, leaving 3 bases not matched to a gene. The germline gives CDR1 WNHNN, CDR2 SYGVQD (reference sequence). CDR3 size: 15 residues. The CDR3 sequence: CASSGGGPNTGELFF. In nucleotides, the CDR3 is TGCGCCAGCAGTGGCGGGGGGCCTAACACCGGGGAGCTGTTTTTT.

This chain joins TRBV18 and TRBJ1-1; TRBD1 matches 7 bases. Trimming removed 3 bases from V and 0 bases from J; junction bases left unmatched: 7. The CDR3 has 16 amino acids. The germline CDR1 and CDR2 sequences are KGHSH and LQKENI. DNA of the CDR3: TGTGCCAGCTCACCCGATAAGACAGGGTTGAACACTGAAGCTTTCTTT. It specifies CASSPDKTGLNTEAFF.

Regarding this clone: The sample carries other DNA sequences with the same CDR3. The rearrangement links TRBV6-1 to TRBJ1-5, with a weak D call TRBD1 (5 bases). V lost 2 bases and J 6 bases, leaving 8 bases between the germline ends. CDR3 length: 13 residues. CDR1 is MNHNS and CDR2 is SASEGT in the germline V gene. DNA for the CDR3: TGTGCCAGCAGTGAATTCGGGGGTCAGCCCCAGCATTTT. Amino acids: CASSEFGGQPQHF.

CDR3 in DNA: TGTGCCAGCCGGGCAGGGCAGGGGCCCCAGCATTTT. Protein sequence: CASRAGQGPQHF. The chain couples TRBV6-5 to TRBJ1-5; a possible D gene is TRBD1 (5 bases). CDR1 is MNHEY, CDR2 SVGAGI, per germline. V was trimmed by 8 bases and J by 9 bases, leaving 14 bases between them. CDR3 length equals 12 residues.

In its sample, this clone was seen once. In DNA, the CDR3 is TGTGCCAGCAGCCAAGGACCAACAGGGCTAGAACTGTTTTTT. Protein product: CASSQGPTGLELFF. The rearrangement uses TRBV3-1 (or the pseudogene TRBV3-2) and TRBJ1-4, with D possibly TRBD1 on 6 matching bases. The germline gives CDR1 LGHDT, CDR2 YNNKEL (reference sequence). The CDR3 has 14 residues. V dropped 1 base and J dropped 12 bases, with 15 bases sitting between them.

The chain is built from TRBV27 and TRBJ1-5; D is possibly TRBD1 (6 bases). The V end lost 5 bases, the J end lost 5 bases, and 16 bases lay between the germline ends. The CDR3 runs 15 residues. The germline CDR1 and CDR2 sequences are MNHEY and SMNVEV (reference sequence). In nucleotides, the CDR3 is TGTGCCAGCAGTCCGGGACGGGAGGGGGATCAGCCCCAGCATTTT. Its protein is CASSPGREGDQPQHF.

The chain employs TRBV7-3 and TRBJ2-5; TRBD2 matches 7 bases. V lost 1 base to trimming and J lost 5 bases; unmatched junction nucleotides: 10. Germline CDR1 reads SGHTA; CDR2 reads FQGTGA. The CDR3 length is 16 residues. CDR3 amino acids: CASSLMGGGGAETQYF. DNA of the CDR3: TGTGCCAGCAGCTTAATGGGCGGCGGGGGAGCGGAGACCCAGTACTTC. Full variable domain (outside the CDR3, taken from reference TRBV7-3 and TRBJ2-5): GAGVSQTPSNKVTEKGKYVELRCDPISGHTALYWYRQSLGQGPEFLIYFQGTGAADDSGLPNDRFFAVRPEGSVSTLKIQRTERGDSAVYLCASSLMGGGGAETQYFGPGTRLLVL.

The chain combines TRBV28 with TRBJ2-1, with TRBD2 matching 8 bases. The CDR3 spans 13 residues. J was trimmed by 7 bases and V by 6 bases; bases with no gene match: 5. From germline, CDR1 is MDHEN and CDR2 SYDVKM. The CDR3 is CASSRTSPNEQFF. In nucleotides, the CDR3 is TGTGCCAGCAGCAGGACTAGCCCTAATGAGCAGTTCTTC. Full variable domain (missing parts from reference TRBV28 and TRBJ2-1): DVKVTQSSRYLVKRTGEKVFLECVQDMDHENMFWYRQDPGLGLRLIYFSYDVKMKEKGDIPEGYSVSREKKERFSLILESASTNQTSMYLCASSRTSPNEQFFGPGTRLTVL.

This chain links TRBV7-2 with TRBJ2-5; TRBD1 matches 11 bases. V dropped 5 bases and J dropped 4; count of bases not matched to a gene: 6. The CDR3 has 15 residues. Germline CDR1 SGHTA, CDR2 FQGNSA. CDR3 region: CASSPDRGRLETQYF. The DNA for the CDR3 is TGTGCCAGCAGCCCGGACAGGGGGCGATTAGAGACCCAGTACTTC. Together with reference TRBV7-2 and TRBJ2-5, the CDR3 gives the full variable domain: GAGVSQSPSNKVTEKGKDVELRCDPISGHTALYWYRQSLGQGLEFLIYFQGNSAPDKSGLPSDRFSAERTGGSVSTLTIQRTQQEDSAVYLCASSPDRGRLETQYFGPGTRLLVL.